What follows is one TCR beta chain and its context. Its antigen has not been determined. Nothing much larger sits one base from this clone, and base qualities are not available. The data originate from a study of T cell responses to AZD1222 COVID-19 vaccine (dated by TCRdb to about 2021). About the full investigation: A total of about 240 trial participants underwent TCR sequencing, of whom 207 received two doses of AZD1222 and some 25 received two doses of the MenACWY control vaccine. Enrollment into the trials was organized by age into subgroups of 18-55, 56-69 and 70-plus years, and those subgroups contained approximately 160, 26 and 62 TCR-sequenced participants, respectively. Points the paper makes about the study in general: Participants were mostly white British, with more females than males. The authors suggested clonal diversity may have been underestimated. Because no samples from the day 14 peak response were available, repertoires could be characterized only after the peak T cell response. Vaccine-associated CD4 TCRs spanned the whole spike protein, with dominant responses in regions 160-218 and 743-854. After two AZD1222 doses, spike-specific TCR breadth and depth were significantly higher than at day 0 and than in MenACWY recipients. Conclusions about previously exposed vaccinees are limited because only five or six AZD1222 recipients were SARS-CoV-2 seropositive at baseline. In the small 56-69-year group, the increase in depth fell short of significance, most likely because of low power. Nearly half of unique spike-specific TCRs reportedly recognized epitopes outside regions mutated in the B.1.351 and B.1.1.7 variants.

The CDR3 regions of human TCRbeta chains were analyzed by immunosequencing. The authors' analysis ran thus. Repertoire TCRs were checked for matches against a reference library of SARS-CoV-2-specific TCRs that had been generated using the MIRA antigen-specificity platform. Breadth meant the fraction of unique TCRs that were SARS-CoV-2-associated, whereas depth meant the fraction of total T cells that were SARS-CoV-2-associated. Each spike-specific TCR was assigned to its reactive spike region and to a CD4 or CD8 class using the MIRA data. Log10-transformed breadth and depth values were compared by one-way ANOVA with Sidak's multiple comparisons tests. Sourced from immuneACCESS, this table was stored by TCRdb with only in-frame sequences that have V and J called. A share of the clones is absent; for the studies checked, an unresolved V gene accounts for under half, and the remainder has no known explanation. V and J calls and clone size are copied from that table; D and trimming were computed from the DNA. This sample comprises 95,000 to 100,000 clones, around 84% of them detected only once. Around 14% of the sample belongs to the ten largest clones.

The germline V gene encodes CDR1 SGHVS and CDR2 FQNEAQ. The CDR3 covers 16 residues, taking in both the cysteine and the phenylalanine. Only the CDR3 portion is preserved as DNA: 48 bases, with reading frame beginning at the first base. V drops 5 bases and J drops 0 bases, leaving 13 bases in between. In the paper's terms, the time point label means: about 28 days (+/-7) after the second vaccine dose. AZD1222 recipients with second doses at about 4 weeks or about 12 weeks were pooled, because spike-specific TCR depth and breadth did not differ between schedules. The vaccinee samples were drawn from two UK trials, COV001 and COV002, one of which was a single-blind randomized controlled phase 2/3 trial testing AZD1222 (ChAdOx1 nCoV-19) in healthy adults. Trial participant PBMC samples were collected at day 0 and day 28 after the second dose for TCRbeta chain sequencing.

This TCR came from an adult who received the AZD1222 COVID-19 vaccine. The specimen was peripheral blood, collected 28 days after the second AZD1222 dose. The V and J segments used are TRBV7-8 and TRBJ2-2, with the D call perhaps TRBD1 or TRBD2, as 5 bases match in each case. CDR3 reads: CASSVTGTANTGELFF. The nucleotides are TGTGCCAGCAGCGTGACCGGGACCGCGAACACCGGGGAGCTGTTTTTT.